The sequence of this TCR beta chain was determined in a study of shared clonotypes between healthy human individuals. Across the whole study: CD4 naive cells filled three plates per donor, CD4 memory three, CD8 naive two and CD8 memory one. Whole-study findings and limits: Sharing across several donors was seen in 4.5% to 6.5% of naive CD4 clonotypes. Some clonotypes were shared by all four sorted-subset donors, while others were not shared. The non-shared ones had lower generation probabilities than the shared ones.

Regarding this clone: Its antigen is unidentified. This specimen includes other DNA sequences encoding the same CDR3.

Libraries were prepared by immunoSEQ multiplex PCR; TCRdb keeps only in-frame clonotypes and omits some of them. The table lists around 720,000 clones, around three quarters of them singletons, with around 1.8% in the top ten. A CD45RA-negative memory subset and a CD45RA+ naive subset were separated from the CD4+ cells. The source of this sequence is a woman aged 30 to 39 in good health. The sequenced material came from memory CD4+ T cells sorted from blood. Subset in this sample: CD45RA-negative fraction.

The CDR3 spells CAWSLTGNTEAFF. In DNA form, the CDR3 reads TGTGCCTGGAGTCTCACGGGAAACACTGAAGCTTTCTTT. The chain carries TRBV30 and TRBJ1-1, with D hard to call. The CDR3 consists of 13 residues. The germline CDR1 and CDR2 sequences are GTSNPN and SVGIG (reference sequence). Trimming removed 2 bases at V and 2 bases at J, with 9 bases between.